The rows below give T cell receptor beta chains drawn from one sample of a study of control samples from healthy donors and cancer patients. This table comes from immunoSEQ multiplex PCR, and its TCRdb copy is limited to in-frame clones, with some not included. The sample carries 120,000 or so clones, less than 95% recorded once. Sequences were obtained from blood. The receptors were gathered from a young man in good health. Both conserved end residues are part of each CDR3. The D gene is left open where the match is weak. Clone size is shown for a subset of rows, as once, few, many or a class of expanded clone.

TRBD2	TRBV4-3	TRBJ2-1	.	CASSQEVTGLAGDNEQFF	TGCGCCAGCAGCCAAGAGGTAACGGGACTAGCGGGGGATAATGAGCAGTTCTTC
.	TRBV7-2	TRBJ1-1	.	CASSLGRGALNTEAFF	TGTGCCAGCAGCTTAGGTCGGGGGGCATTGAACACTGAAGCTTTCTTT
.	TRBV28	TRBJ2-7	.	CASSFQYEQYF	TGTGCCAGCAGTTTTCAATACGAGCAGTACTTC
TRBD1	TRBV19	TRBJ1-2	.	CASKDRGQGYGYTF	TGTGCCAGCAAGGACAGGGGGCAGGGCTATGGCTACACCTTC
.	TRBV15	TRBJ2-1	.	CATSRDNEGLKGEQFF	TGTGCCACCAGCAGAGATAATGAGGGTCTGAAGGGTGAGCAGTTCTTC
.	TRBV6-2/TRBV6-3	TRBJ2-2	.	CASSWDPRNTGELFF	TGTGCCAGCAGTTGGGATCCCAGGAACACCGGGGAGCTGTTTTTT
.	TRBV6-2/TRBV6-3	TRBJ2-7	.	CASSWAGGYEQYF	TGTGCCAGCAGTTGGGCAGGCGGCTACGAGCAGTACTTC
TRBD1	TRBV29-1	TRBJ2-7	.	CSVGRDRARYEQYF	TGCAGCGTTGGACGGGACAGGGCGAGATACGAGCAGTACTTC
TRBD1	TRBV12-3/TRBV12-4	TRBJ1-5	.	CASKDRANQPQHF	TGTGCCAGCAAAGACAGGGCCAATCAGCCCCAGCATTTT
.	TRBV4-1	TRBJ1-6	few	CASSPDRGVDGLHF	TGCGCCAGCAGCCCCGACCGGGGGGTTGATGGCCTCCACTTT
.	TRBV7-9	TRBJ2-1	once	CASSYTAGAYNEQFF	TGTGCCAGCAGCTACACCGCTGGGGCCTACAATGAGCAGTTCTTC
TRBD1	TRBV6-5	TRBJ2-5	.	CASSYTGGEETQYF	TGTGCCAGCAGTTACACAGGGGGTGAAGAGACCCAGTACTTC